Listed below are T cell receptor beta chains from one sample, sequenced in a study of Graves' ophthalmopathy and Graves' hyperthyroidism. In TCRdb, the multiplex PCR reads were re-called with MiXCR into one record per CDR3 protein. The sample carries under 350,000 distinct CDR3 sequences, about 17% recorded once. The sample consisted of peripheral blood. All receptors come from an adult man with Graves' ophthalmopathy. Each CDR3 is given with its conserved first and last residue. The D gene is left open where the match is weak. Size tells how often a clone was seen (once, few, many) or the class of an expanded clone, and some rows leave it out.

>-|TRBJ2-7|16|many|TRBV5-1
TGCGCCAGCAGCTTGAAGGGGCGCAACCGAGACTACGAGCAGTACTTC
CASSLKGRNRDYEQYF
>-|TRBJ1-1|14|many|TRBV7-9
TGTGCCAGCAACCGGGGTTCCGCGACCACTGAAGCTTTCTTT
CASNRGSATTEAFF
>-|TRBJ1-1|15|many|TRBV13
TGTGCCAGCAGCGTCGCGGCCCGGGAGAACACTGAAGCTTTCTTT
CASSVAARENTEAFF
>-|TRBJ1-1|12|-|TRBV12-3/TRBV12-4
TGTGCCAGCAGTTTCCTGACAACCGAAGCTTTCTTT
CASSFLTTEAFF
>-|TRBJ1-1|13|few|TRBV18
TGTGCCAGCTCACCACTCCCGGGCACTGAAGCTTTCTTT
CASSPLPGTEAFF
>-|TRBJ1-6|13|many|TRBV6-2/TRBV6-3
TGTGCCAGCAGAAAAATCGAGGAATCACCCCTCCACTTT
CASRKIEESPLHF
>-|TRBJ1-2|13|many|TRBV15
TGTGCCACCAGCAGAGGGAAAAACTATGGCTACACCTTC
CATSRGKNYGYTF
>-|TRBJ2-7|14|many|TRBV6-5
TGTGCCAGCAGCATTGGTAGGGGTTCCTACGAGCAGTACTTC
CASSIGRGSYEQYF
>-|TRBJ1-1|13|-|TRBV6-1
TGTGCCAGCATGACGGGAGGTGCTCCTGAAGCTTTCTTT
CASMTGGAPEAFF
>TRBD1|TRBJ1-4|15|-|TRBV6-1
TGTGCCAGCAGAACAGGGGGCGCGACTAATGAAAAACTGTTTTTT
CASRTGGATNEKLFF
>TRBD2|TRBJ2-7|16|many|TRBV28
TGTGCCAGCAGTTTATCCCCTGGACTAGGCCGCTACGAGCGGTACTTC
CASSLSPGLGRYERYF
>-|TRBJ2-5|15|many|TRBV18
TGTGCCAGCTCACCTGGGAGCAATTTCCAAGAGACCCAGTACTTC
CASSPGSNFQETQYF
>-|TRBJ2-5|13|many|TRBV12-3/TRBV12-4
TGTGCCAGCAGTCCCCAGTCCTTGGGGACCCAGTACTTC
CASSPQSLGTQYF
>-|TRBJ1-2|14|many|TRBV7-2
TGTGCCAGCAGCGGGACACGGTATAACTATGGCTACACCTTC
CASSGTRYNYGYTF
>TRBD2|TRBJ2-5|15|many|TRBV6-1
TGTGCCAGCAAAAACTGGACTAGCCGACTGGAGACCCAGTACTTC
CASKNWTSRLETQYF
>TRBD1|TRBJ1-6|13|-|TRBV7-2
TGTGACAGCAGCCCAGGGGGTATTTTACCCCTCCACTTT
CDSSPGGILPLHF
>TRBD1|TRBJ1-5|20|many|TRBV15
TGTGCCACCAGCATTCCCCAGACAGGGATAACCAGAAATAGCAATCAGCCCCAGCATTTT
CATSIPQTGITRNSNQPQHF